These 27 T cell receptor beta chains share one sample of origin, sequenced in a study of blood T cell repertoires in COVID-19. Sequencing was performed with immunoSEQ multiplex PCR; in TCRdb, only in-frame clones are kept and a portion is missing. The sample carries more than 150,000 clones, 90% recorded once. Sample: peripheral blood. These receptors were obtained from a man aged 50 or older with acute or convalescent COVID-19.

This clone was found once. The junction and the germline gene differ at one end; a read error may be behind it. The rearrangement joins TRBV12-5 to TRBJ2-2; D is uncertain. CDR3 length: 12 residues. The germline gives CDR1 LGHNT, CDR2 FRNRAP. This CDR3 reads CASGFNIGELFF. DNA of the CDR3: TGTGCTAGTGGTTTCAACATCGGGGAGCTGTTTTTT. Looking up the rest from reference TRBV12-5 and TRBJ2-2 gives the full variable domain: DARVTQTPRHKVTEMGQEVTMRCQPILGHNTVFWYRQTMMQGLELLAYFRNRAPLDDSGMPKDRFSAEMPDATLATLKIQPSEPRDSAVYFCASGFNIGELFFGEGSRLTVL.

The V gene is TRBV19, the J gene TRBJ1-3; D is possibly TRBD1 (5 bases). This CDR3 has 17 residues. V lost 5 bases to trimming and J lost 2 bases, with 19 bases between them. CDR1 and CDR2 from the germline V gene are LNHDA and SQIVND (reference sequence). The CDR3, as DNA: TGTGCCAGTAGTCGTCGTCCCCTTCAGGGCCCTGGAAACACCATATATTTT. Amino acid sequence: CASSRRPLQGPGNTIYF.

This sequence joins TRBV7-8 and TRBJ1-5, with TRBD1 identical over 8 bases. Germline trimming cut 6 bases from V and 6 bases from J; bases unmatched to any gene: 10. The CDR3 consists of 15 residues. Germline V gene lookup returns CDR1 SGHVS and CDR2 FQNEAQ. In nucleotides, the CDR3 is TGTGCCAGCAGTTTGACAGGGGAGAGGGGTCAGCCCCAGCATTTT. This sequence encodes CASSLTGERGQPQHF.

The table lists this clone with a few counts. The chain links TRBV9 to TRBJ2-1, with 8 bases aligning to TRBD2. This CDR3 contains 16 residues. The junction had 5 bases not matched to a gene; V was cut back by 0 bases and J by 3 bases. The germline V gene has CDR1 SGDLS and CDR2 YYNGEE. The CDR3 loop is CASSVGAAGDYNEQFF. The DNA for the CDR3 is TGTGCCAGCAGCGTAGGTGCAGCGGGGGACTACAATGAGCAGTTCTTC.

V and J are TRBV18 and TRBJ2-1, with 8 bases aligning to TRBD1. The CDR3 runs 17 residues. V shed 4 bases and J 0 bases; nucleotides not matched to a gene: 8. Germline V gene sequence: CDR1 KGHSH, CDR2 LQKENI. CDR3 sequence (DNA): TGTGCCAGCTCACGACAGGGGAATACCCACTCCTACAATGAGCAGTTCTTC. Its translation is CASSRQGNTHSYNEQFF.

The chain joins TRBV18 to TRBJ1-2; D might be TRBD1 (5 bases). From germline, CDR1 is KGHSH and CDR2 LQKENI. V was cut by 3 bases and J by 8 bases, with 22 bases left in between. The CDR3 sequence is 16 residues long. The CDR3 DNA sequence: TGTGCCAGCTCACCCGGAGTTGTGAGCGCAGGGTCCGGCTACACCTTC. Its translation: CASSPGVVSAGSGYTF.

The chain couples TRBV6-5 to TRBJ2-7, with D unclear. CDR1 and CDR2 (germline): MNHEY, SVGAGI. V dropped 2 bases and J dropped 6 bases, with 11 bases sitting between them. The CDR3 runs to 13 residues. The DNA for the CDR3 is TGTGCCAGCAGTTACATATCCACGGGCGAGCAGTACTTC. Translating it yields CASSYISTGEQYF.

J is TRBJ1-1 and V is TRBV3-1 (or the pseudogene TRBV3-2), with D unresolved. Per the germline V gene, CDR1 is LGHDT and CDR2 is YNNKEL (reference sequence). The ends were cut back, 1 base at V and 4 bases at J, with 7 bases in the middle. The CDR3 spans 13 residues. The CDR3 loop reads CASSQAQSTEAFF. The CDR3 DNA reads TGTGCCAGCAGCCAAGCTCAGTCCACTGAAGCTTTCTTT.

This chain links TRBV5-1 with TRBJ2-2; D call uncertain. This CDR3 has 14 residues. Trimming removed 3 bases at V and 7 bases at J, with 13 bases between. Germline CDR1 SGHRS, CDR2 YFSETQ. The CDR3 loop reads CASSYYRGGGELFF. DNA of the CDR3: TGCGCCAGCAGCTACTATCGCGGTGGCGGGGAGCTGTTTTTT.

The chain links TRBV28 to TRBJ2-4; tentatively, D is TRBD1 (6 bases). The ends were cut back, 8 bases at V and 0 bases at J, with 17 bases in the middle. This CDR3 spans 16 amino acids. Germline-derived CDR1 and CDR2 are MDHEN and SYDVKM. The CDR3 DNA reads TGTGCCAGCGGTACACAGGGACCTCTAGCCAAAAACATTCAGTACTTC. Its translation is CASGTQGPLAKNIQYF.

The CDR3 spells CASSLQGFYNSPLHF. In DNA, the CDR3 is TGTGCCAGCAGCTTACAGGGGTTCTATAATTCACCCCTCCACTTT. The J gene is TRBJ1-6, the V gene TRBV7-9; tentative D call: TRBD1 (6 bases). The CDR3 covers 15 residues. Trimming stripped 2 bases from V and 3 bases from J, with 8 bases between. Germline CDR1 reads SEHNR; CDR2 reads FQNEAQ (reference sequence).

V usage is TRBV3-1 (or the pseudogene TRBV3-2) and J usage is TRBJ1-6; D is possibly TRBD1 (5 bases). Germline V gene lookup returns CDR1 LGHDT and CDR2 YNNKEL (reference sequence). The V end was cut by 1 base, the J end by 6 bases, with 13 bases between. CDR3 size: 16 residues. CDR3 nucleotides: TGTGCCAGCAGCCAAGCTGGGGGGGTCTCTAATTCACCCCTCCACTTT. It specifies CASSQAGGVSNSPLHF.

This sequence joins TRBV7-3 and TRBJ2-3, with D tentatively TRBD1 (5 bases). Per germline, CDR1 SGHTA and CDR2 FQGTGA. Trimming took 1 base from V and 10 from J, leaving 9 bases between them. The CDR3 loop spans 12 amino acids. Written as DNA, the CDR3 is TGTGCCAGCAGCTTAATGCAGGGTTCGCAGTATTTT. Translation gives CASSLMQGSQYF.

The CDR3 DNA reads as TGTGCCAGCAGTACACAGACAGTCAATAATTCACCCCTCCACTTT. Translated: CASSTQTVNNSPLHF. This chain links TRBV25-1 with TRBJ1-6, with D perhaps TRBD1 (5 bases). CDR3 length: 15 amino acids. V was clipped by 5 bases and J by 5 bases, with 13 bases between them. The germline CDR1 and CDR2 sequences are MGHDK and SYGVNS.

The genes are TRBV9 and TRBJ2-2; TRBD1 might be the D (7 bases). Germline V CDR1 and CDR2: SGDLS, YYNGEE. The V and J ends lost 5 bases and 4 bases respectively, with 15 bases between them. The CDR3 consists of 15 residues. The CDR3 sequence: CASSITGEVTGELFF. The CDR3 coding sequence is TGTGCCAGCAGTATAACAGGGGAGGTCACCGGGGAGCTGTTTTTT.

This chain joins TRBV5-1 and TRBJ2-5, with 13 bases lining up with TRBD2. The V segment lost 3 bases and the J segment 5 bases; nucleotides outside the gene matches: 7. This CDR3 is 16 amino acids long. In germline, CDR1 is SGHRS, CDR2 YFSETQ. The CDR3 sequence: CASSWTSGGRGETQYF. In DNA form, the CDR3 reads TGCGCCAGCAGCTGGACTAGCGGGGGCCGGGGTGAGACCCAGTACTTC.

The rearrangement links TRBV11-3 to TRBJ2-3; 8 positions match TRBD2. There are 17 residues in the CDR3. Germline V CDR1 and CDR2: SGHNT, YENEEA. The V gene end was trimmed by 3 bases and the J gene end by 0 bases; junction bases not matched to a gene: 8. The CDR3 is CASSLTGGAGSTDTQYF. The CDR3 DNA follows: TGTGCCAGCAGCTTGACCGGGGGGGCAGGAAGCACAGATACGCAGTATTTT. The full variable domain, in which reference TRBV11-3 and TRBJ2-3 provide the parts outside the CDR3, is EAGVVQSPRYKIIEKKQPVAFWCNPISGHNTLYWYLQNLGQGPELLIRYENEEAVDDSQLPKDRFSAERLKGVDSTLKIQPAELGDSAVYLCASSLTGGAGSTDTQYFGPGTRLTVL.

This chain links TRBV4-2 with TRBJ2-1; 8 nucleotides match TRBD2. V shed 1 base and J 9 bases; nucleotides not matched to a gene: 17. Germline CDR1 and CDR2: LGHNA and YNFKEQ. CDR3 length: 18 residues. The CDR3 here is CASSQGVGAGRAVLEQFF. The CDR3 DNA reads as TGTGCCAGCAGCCAAGGGGTGGGCGCCGGGAGGGCAGTTCTTGAGCAGTTCTTC.

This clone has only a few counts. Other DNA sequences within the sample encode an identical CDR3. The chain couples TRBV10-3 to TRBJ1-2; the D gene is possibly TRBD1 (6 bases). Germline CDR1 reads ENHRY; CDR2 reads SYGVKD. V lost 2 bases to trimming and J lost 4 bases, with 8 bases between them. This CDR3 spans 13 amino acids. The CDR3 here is CAISERGGYGYTF. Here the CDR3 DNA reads TGTGCCATCAGTGAGAGGGGGGGCTATGGCTACACCTTC.

The chain's CDR3 is CASSPSGLNTGELFF. CDR3 DNA: TGTGCCAGCTCACCTAGCGGGCTGAACACCGGGGAGCTGTTTTTT. The chain employs TRBV18 and TRBJ2-2; 7 bases align to TRBD2. Germline lookup yields CDR1 KGHSH and CDR2 LQKENI. Losses at the gene ends were 3 bases for V and 1 base for J; bases not matched to a gene: 2. The CDR3 runs to 15 residues.

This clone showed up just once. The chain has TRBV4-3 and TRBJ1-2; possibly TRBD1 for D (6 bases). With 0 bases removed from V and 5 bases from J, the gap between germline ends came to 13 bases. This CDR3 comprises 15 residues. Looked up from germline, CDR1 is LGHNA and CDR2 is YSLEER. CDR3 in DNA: TGCGCCAGCAGCCAAGAAAATCAGGGGAGATATGGCTACACCTTC. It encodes CASSQENQGRYGYTF.

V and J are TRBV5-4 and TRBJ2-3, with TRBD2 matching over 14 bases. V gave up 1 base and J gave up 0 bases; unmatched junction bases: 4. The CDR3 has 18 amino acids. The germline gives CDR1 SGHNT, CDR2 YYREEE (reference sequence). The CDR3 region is CASSLMRLAGGSTDTQYF. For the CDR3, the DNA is TGTGCCAGCAGCTTGATGAGACTAGCGGGAGGGAGCACAGATACGCAGTATTTT. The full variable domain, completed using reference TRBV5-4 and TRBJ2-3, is ETGVTQSPTHLIKTRGQQVTLRCSSQSGHNTVSWYQQALGQGPQFIFQYYREEENGRGNFPPRFSGLQFPNYSSELNVNALELDDSALYLCASSLMRLAGGSTDTQYFGPGTRLTVL.

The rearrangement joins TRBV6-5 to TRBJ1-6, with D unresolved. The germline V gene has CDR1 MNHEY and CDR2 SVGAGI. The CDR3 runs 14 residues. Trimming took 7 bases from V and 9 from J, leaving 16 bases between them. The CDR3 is CASTEGPSLSPLHF. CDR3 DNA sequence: TGTGCCAGCACCGAAGGCCCTAGCCTTTCACCCCTCCACTTT.

CDR3 coding DNA: TGCAGCGTGGAGAAGCCGGGACAGTGGAACTATGGCTACACCTTC. This sequence encodes CSVEKPGQWNYGYTF. V gene TRBV29-1 combines with J gene TRBJ1-2, with 7 bases lining up with TRBD1. This CDR3 is 15 amino acids long. Trimming took 6 bases from V and 2 from J; bases not matched to a gene: 12. Looked up from germline, CDR1 is SQVTM and CDR2 is ANQGSEA.

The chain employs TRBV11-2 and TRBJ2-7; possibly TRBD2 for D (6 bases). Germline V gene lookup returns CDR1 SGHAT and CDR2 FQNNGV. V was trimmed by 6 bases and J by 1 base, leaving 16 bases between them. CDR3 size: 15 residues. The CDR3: CASSSRELSSYEQYF. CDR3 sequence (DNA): TGTGCCAGCAGTTCCCGGGAGCTCAGTTCCTACGAGCAGTACTTC.

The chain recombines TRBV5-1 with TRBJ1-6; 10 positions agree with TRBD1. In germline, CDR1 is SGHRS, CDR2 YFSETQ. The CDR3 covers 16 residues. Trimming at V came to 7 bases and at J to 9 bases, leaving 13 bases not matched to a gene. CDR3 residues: CASRDRPRDRGSPLHF. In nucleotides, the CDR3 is TGCGCCAGCCGTGATCGCCCCCGGGACAGGGGTTCACCCCTCCACTTT.

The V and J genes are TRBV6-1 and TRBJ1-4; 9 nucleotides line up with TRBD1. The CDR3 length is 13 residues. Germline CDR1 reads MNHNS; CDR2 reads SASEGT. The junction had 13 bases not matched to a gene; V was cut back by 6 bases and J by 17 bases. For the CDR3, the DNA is TGTGCCAGCAGGATCTCATCAGGACAGGGGATTTTTTTT. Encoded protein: CASRISSGQGIFF.